Shown below are 24 T cell receptor beta chains from a single sample sequenced in a study of blood T cells in healthy people across ages. Using a J-beta primer mix together with a sample-barcoded 5' primer, a second PCR was run for roughly 7 to 12 cycles. TCRdb re-called the 5' RACE reads with MiXCR, one entry per CDR3 protein. This sample has some 640,000 distinct CDR3 sequences, with approximately 30% found just once. The specimen was blood. All receptors come from a woman of 80 years or more in good health.

The chain couples TRBV20-1 to TRBJ1-1, with D tentatively TRBD1 (5 bases). The V gene lost 6 bases and the J gene lost 3 bases, with 17 bases spanning the gap. The germline CDR1 and CDR2 sequences are DFQATT and SNEGSKA (reference sequence). This CDR3 has 14 amino acids. The CDR3 bases are TGCAGTGCCAAGTCCCCCGTGGGGGACACTGAAGCTTTCTTT. It codes for CSAKSPVGDTEAFF.

This clonotype was detected ten times or more. The chain recombines TRBV7-6 with TRBJ2-3; 9 positions agree with TRBD1. This CDR3 region has 16 residues. Per germline, CDR1 SGHVS and CDR2 FNYEAQ. With 5 bases clipped from V and 8 bases from J, the junction kept 14 bases outside the gene matches. The CDR3 loop reads CASSASRGTGKATQYF. In DNA form, the CDR3 reads TGTGCCAGCAGCGCCTCACGGGGGACAGGGAAAGCTACGCAGTATTTT.

In the case of this clonotype: A much larger clone differs by one base, so this may be a read error. The gene calls are TRBV7-2 and TRBJ2-1; 8 bases are shared with TRBD1. After removal of 2 bases from V and 8 bases from J, the junction contained 20 bases not matched to a gene. This CDR3 has 19 residues. Germline CDR1 is SGHTA and CDR2 is FQGNSA. DNA of the CDR3: TGTGCCAGCAGCTTAAACCCGACAGGGGTCTTAGAGGAGTACGATGAGCAGTTCTTC. Encoded protein: CASSLNPTGVLEEYDEQFF.

This chain links TRBV7-2 with TRBJ2-5; 10 bases are shared with TRBD1. J lost 11 bases, V lost 5 bases, and 8 bases had no gene match. The CDR3 runs 13 residues. The germline CDR1 and CDR2 sequences are SGHTA and FQGNSA. CDR3 sequence reads: CASSRQGAVEQYF. In DNA form, the CDR3 reads TGTGCCAGCAGCAGACAGGGGGCGGTTGAGCAGTACTTC.

This clonotype has ten or more counts. V gene TRBV15 combines with J gene TRBJ2-3; weak D call: TRBD2 (7 bases). The CDR3 loop spans 14 amino acids. The V and J ends lost 4 bases and 10 bases respectively, with 18 bases between them. Per the germline V gene, CDR1 is LNHNV and CDR2 is YYDKDF (reference sequence). CDR3 coding DNA: TGTGCCACCAGCACGGGGGGTACCGGGACATCGCAGTATTTT. Protein product: CATSTGGTGTSQYF.

About this clonotype: Mismatch with germline at one junction end may stem from a read error. This chain uses TRBV20-1 with TRBJ1-2; D is uncertain. Germline CDR1 is DFQATT and CDR2 is SNEGSKA (reference sequence). This CDR3 is 14 amino acids long. The CDR3 nucleotides are TGCAGTGCTAGAGAAGTTCGAGGGATGTATGGCCACACCTTC. This gives the protein CSAREVRGMYGHTF.

This clonotype was detected only once. This may be a read error: a much more frequent sequence differs by one nucleotide. The J gene is TRBJ1-1, the V gene TRBV5-1; 9 bases match TRBD1. This CDR3 region has 15 residues. Germline V gene data show CDR1 as SGHRS and CDR2 as YFSETQ. CDR3 DNA sequence: TGCGCCAGCAGCGCAGCCGGGACAGGGAACACTGAAGCTTGCTTT. It is translated as CASSAAGTGNTEACF.

This chain uses TRBV6-2 or TRBV6-3 with TRBJ1-4; D unresolved. This CDR3 has 12 amino acids. Germline CDR1 reads MNHEY; CDR2 reads SVGEGT. With 5 bases removed from V and 7 bases from J, the gap between germline ends came to 8 bases. This chain's CDR3 is CASSPDGEKLFF. The CDR3, as DNA: TGTGCCAGCAGTCCGGACGGTGAAAAACTGTTTTTT.

The table lists this clonotype with many counts. V and J are TRBV7-6 and TRBJ2-7, with 11 nucleotides matching TRBD1. Germline V gene lookup returns CDR1 SGHVS and CDR2 FNYEAQ. The ends lost 4 bases at V and 5 bases at J; junction bases unmatched: 7. The CDR3 runs 15 residues. CDR3 residues: CASSSYGTGGDEQYF. The CDR3 DNA follows: TGTGCCAGCAGCTCGTACGGGACAGGGGGGGACGAGCAGTACTTC.

Comment on this clonotype: With a much larger clone just one base away, this may be a read error. The chain combines TRBV20-1 with TRBJ2-1, with 7 bases that match TRBD1. With V trimmed by 3 bases and J by 10 bases, 9 bases remained unmatched. The germline gives CDR1 DFQATT, CDR2 SNEGSKA (reference sequence). The CDR3 totals 13 residues. This chain's CDR3 is CSASGTEIYEQFF. CDR3 nucleotide sequence: TGCAGTGCTAGTGGGACAGAGATCTACGAGCAGTTCTTC.

This clonotype was counted ten times or more. The rearrangement uses TRBV24-1 and TRBJ2-5; the match to TRBD1 covers 7 bases. CDR1 and CDR2 (germline): KGHDR, SFDVKD. The ends lost 6 bases at V and 3 bases at J; junction bases unmatched: 9. CDR3 length: 15 amino acids. The CDR3 sequence is CATSIGTAHEETQYF. CDR3 DNA sequence: TGTGCCACCAGTATCGGGACAGCCCACGAAGAGACCCAGTACTTC.

The V gene is TRBV20-1, the J gene TRBJ1-4, with a weak D call TRBD1 (5 bases). Per germline, CDR1 DFQATT and CDR2 SNEGSKA (reference sequence). V shed 6 bases and J shed 6 bases, with 14 bases lying between them. The CDR3 is 13 residues long. CDR3 region: CSAGVGGDEKLFF. In DNA, the CDR3 is TGCAGTGCGGGGGTTGGGGGAGATGAAAAACTGTTTTTT.

The chain carries TRBV5-5 and TRBJ1-1; no clear D gene. Between the trimmed V and J ends, which lost 0 bases and 4 bases, there was a span of 25 bases. Germline CDR1 reads SGHKS; CDR2 reads YYEKEE (reference sequence). The length of the CDR3 is 19 residues. The chain's CDR3 is CASSLAFRSDRSPSTEAFF. In DNA, the CDR3 is TGTGCCAGCAGCTTGGCCTTTCGATCGGACCGCTCCCCGAGCACTGAAGCTTTCTTT.

J is TRBJ2-7 and V is TRBV6-6; 11 bases are a match to TRBD1. The CDR3 runs to 15 residues. V trimming: 2 bases; J trimming: 5 bases; junction bases outside the gene matches: 5. Germline V gene data show CDR1 as MNHNY and CDR2 as SVGAGI (reference sequence). Here the CDR3 reads CASSYGQGAGNEQYF. DNA for the CDR3: TGTGCCAGCAGTTACGGACAGGGGGCAGGCAACGAGCAGTACTTC.

The chain is built from TRBV30 and TRBJ1-3; 7 bases fit TRBD1. This CDR3 has 15 residues. Germline V CDR1 and CDR2: GTSNPN, SVGIG (reference sequence). Germline trimming cut 1 base from V and 4 bases from J; bases unmatched to any gene: 7. The CDR3 sequence: CAWSETLGQGNTIYF. CDR3 nucleotide sequence: TGTGCCTGGAGTGAAACGCTGGGACAGGGAAACACCATATATTTT.

This clonotype was recorded at least ten times. The chain recombines TRBV28 with TRBJ1-2; no clear D. Looked up from germline, CDR1 is MDHEN and CDR2 is SYDVKM. The V and J ends lost 5 bases and 4 bases respectively, with 17 bases between them. This CDR3 is 15 amino acids long. The CDR3 nucleotides read TGTGCCAGCAGTCTTATGGGAAGGGAACTCTATGGCTACACCTTC. Its translation is CASSLMGRELYGYTF.

The chain uses TRBV12-3 or TRBV12-4 and TRBJ1-1; 10 bases align to TRBD1. The CDR3 is 16 residues long. J gave up 6 bases and V 7 bases, and 14 bases lay outside the gene matches. CDR3 coding DNA: TGTGCCAGCAACTTAGAGGACAGGGGGTCGACGCCTGAAGCTTTCTTT. Translation: CASNLEDRGSTPEAFF.

Comments on this clonotype: An end of the junction differs from the germline gene, which may be a read error. CDR3 sequence reads: CASIPGTGGYQPRHF. CDR3 DNA: TGTGCCAGCATCCCCGGGACAGGGGGATATCAGCCCCGGCATTTT. The chain employs TRBV28 and TRBJ1-5; 11 nucleotides align to TRBD1. This CDR3 has 15 residues. Germline values: CDR1 MDHEN, CDR2 SYDVKM.

The chain has TRBV20-1 and TRBJ2-4; 9 bases fit TRBD1. CDR1 and CDR2 from the germline V gene are DFQATT and SNEGSKA (reference sequence). This CDR3 has 15 residues. V shed 6 bases and J 3 bases; nucleotides not matched to a gene: 9. CDR3 amino acids: CSARTGVLGKNIQYF. As DNA, the CDR3 is TGCAGTGCGAGGACAGGGGTATTAGGCAAAAACATTCAGTACTTC.

The chain joins TRBV15 to TRBJ2-2, with 13 bases fitting TRBD2. CDR1 is LNHNV and CDR2 is YYDKDF in the germline V gene (reference sequence). V trimming: 0 bases; J trimming: 5 bases; junction bases outside the gene matches: 6. The CDR3 has 18 amino acids. This chain's CDR3 is CATSREGLAGPNTGELFF. CDR3 sequence (DNA): TGTGCCACCAGCAGAGAGGGACTAGCGGGGCCCAATACCGGGGAGCTGTTTTTT.

This chain links TRBV2 with TRBJ2-3, with 13 bases that match TRBD2. Germline CDR1 and CDR2: SNHLY and FYNNEI. The CDR3 is 19 amino acids. Trimming removed 4 bases from V and 1 base from J; junction bases left unmatched: 11. The CDR3 region is CASSVRLRTSGGRTDTQYF. CDR3 DNA: TGTGCCAGCAGTGTCCGCCTGAGGACTAGCGGGGGACGCACAGATACGCAGTATTTT.

This clonotype has a count of ten or more. V and J are TRBV7-6 and TRBJ2-1; TRBD2 matches 9 bases. The CDR3 runs to 15 residues. J lost 8 bases, V lost 5 bases, and 10 bases had no gene match. CDR1 SGHVS and CDR2 FNYEAQ come from the germline V gene. The CDR3 DNA follows: TGTGCCAGCAGCCTCTTCGGGGGCGGGGGGGATGAGCAGTTCTTC. Translated, it gives CASSLFGGGGDEQFF.

The table lists this clonotype with a few counts. The rearrangement links TRBV4-3 to TRBJ2-5, with 9 bases that match TRBD2. The CDR3 has 18 residues. The germline V gene has CDR1 LGHNA and CDR2 YSLEER. After removal of 2 bases from V and 4 bases from J, the junction contained 14 bases not matched to a gene. The CDR3 DNA sequence: TGCGCCAGCAGCCAAAGCCGCGGGGGGGGATTTGATGGAGAGACCCAGTACTTC. The encoded protein is CASSQSRGGGFDGETQYF.

The chain couples TRBV18 to TRBJ1-3; no reliable D call. The V end lost 2 bases, the J end lost 4 bases, and 6 bases lay between the germline ends. Per germline, CDR1 KGHSH and CDR2 LQKENI. The CDR3 sequence is 13 residues long. The CDR3 region is CASSPAQGNTIYF. The CDR3 nucleotides read TGTGCCAGCTCACCAGCACAGGGAAACACCATATATTTT. Complete variable domain (other parts from reference TRBV18 and TRBJ1-3): NAGVMQNPRHLVRRRGQEARLRCSPMKGHSHVYWYRQLPEEGLKFMVYLQKENIIDESGMPKERFSAEFPKEGPSILRIQQVVRGDSAAYFCASSPAQGNTIYFGEGSWLTVV.